These 29 T cell receptor beta chains originate from one sample sequenced in a study of T cells in women clearing cervical HPV infection. Libraries were prepared by immunoSEQ multiplex PCR; TCRdb keeps only in-frame clonotypes and omits some of them. The table lists around 33,000 clones. Sequenced: blood buffy coat. Receptor source: a woman aged 18 to 75 with a cervical HPV16 infection that either progressed to CIN3+ or cleared (not recorded which).

Details on this clone: The read terminates 3 residues ahead of where the CDR3 ends, so the germline J gene completes it. V is TRBV6-2 or TRBV6-3 and J is TRBJ2-4; TRBD1 aligns across 7 bases. This CDR3 is built from 12 residues. The germline gives CDR1 MNHEY, CDR2 SVGEGT. CDR3 amino acids: CASSDRVDGQYF. The part of the CDR3 DNA that was read is TGTGCCAGCAGTGACAGGGTAGATGGT.

Notes on this clone: The observed sequence ends 3 residues before the CDR3 terminus, with the missing tail filled in from the germline J gene. The V gene is TRBV18, the J gene TRBJ2-6; TRBD1 aligns across 7 bases. Germline V CDR1 and CDR2: KGHSH, LQKENI. Losses at the gene ends were 3 bases for V and 5 bases for J; bases not matched to a gene: 10. There are 17 residues in the CDR3. The CDR3 protein is CASSPTGSGFWANVLTF. The CDR3 DNA, read in part, is TGTGCCAGCTCACCGACAGGGTCGGGGTTTTGGGCCAACGTC.

As regards this clone: The read terminates 3 residues before the CDR3 end, so the remaining end is supplied by the germline J gene. The J gene is TRBJ2-1, the V gene TRBV20-1; TRBD2 matches at 9 bases. This CDR3 contains 15 residues. V trimming: 3 bases; J trimming: 3 bases; junction bases outside the gene matches: 6. Germline V gene lookup returns CDR1 DFQATT and CDR2 SNEGSKA (reference sequence). CDR3 bases read: TGCAGTGCTAGGTTAGCGGGAGTGATCTACAATGAG. Encoded protein: CSARLAGVIYNE. The CDR3 in its entirety is CSARLAGVIYNEQFF.

As regards this clone: Read sequence stops 3 residues before the CDR3 end, and the germline J gene provides the missing end. This sequence joins TRBV4-1 and TRBJ2-5; D not certain. The CDR3 is 12 amino acids. Trimming stripped 3 bases from V and 2 bases from J, with 4 bases between. Germline V lookup: CDR1 MGHRA, CDR2 YSYEKL. The part of the CDR3 DNA that was read is TGCGCCAGCAGCCATCCGCAAGAGACC. Its translation: CASSHPQET. The entire CDR3 is CASSHPQETQYF.

In regard to this clone: The junction departs from germline at one end; a sequencing error may be responsible. The read comes to an end 3 residues before the CDR3 does, leaving the germline J gene to fill in the end. This sample also contains other DNA sequences that code for the same CDR3. The chain couples TRBV2 to TRBJ1-3, with D tentatively TRBD1 (5 bases). Germline values: CDR1 SNHLY, CDR2 FYNNEI. There are 16 residues in the CDR3. This chain's CDR3 is CASSDYTGSLGNTIYF. The CDR3 bases that were read are TGTGCCAGCAGTGATTATACAGGTTCTCTTGGAAACACG.

With regard to this clone: The read ends 3 residues shy of where the CDR3 ends; the end is completed using the germline J gene. The rearrangement joins TRBV2 to TRBJ2-3; 8 bases line up with TRBD2. The V and J ends lost 8 bases and 5 bases, in that order; junction bases with no gene match: 9. The CDR3 loop spans 14 amino acids. Germline CDR1 reads SNHLY; CDR2 reads FYNNEI. The CDR3 reads CASSRGGGVDTQYF. The CDR3 bases that were read are TGTGCCAGCTCCCGGGGGGGCGGGGTAGATACG.

Details on this clone: The read ends 3 residues early relative to the CDR3; the germline J gene fills the gap. The chain couples TRBV10-3 to TRBJ2-6, with D hard to call. Looked up from germline, CDR1 is ENHRY and CDR2 is SYGVKD. There are 15 residues in the CDR3. The V end lost 6 bases, the J end lost 4 bases, and 13 bases lay between the germline ends. The part of the CDR3 DNA that was read is TGTGCCATCAGCGCGATAGTCTCGGGGGCCAACGTC. It translates to CAISAIVSGANV. The CDR3 in full is CAISAIVSGANVLTF.

As for this clone: The read finishes 3 residues shy of the CDR3 end, and the germline J gene is used to complete it. The chain recombines TRBV19 with TRBJ2-7; 9 bases are a match to TRBD2. V dropped 3 bases and J dropped 1; count of bases not matched to a gene: 7. The CDR3 sequence is 16 residues long. Germline CDR1 LNHDA, CDR2 SQIVND (reference sequence). Incomplete CDR3 DNA: TGTGCCAGTAGTATGGGGGGTAGCGGGGGATCCTACGAG. Protein sequence: CASSMGGSGGSYE. The full CDR3 protein is CASSMGGSGGSYEQYF. The full variable domain, completed using reference TRBV19 and TRBJ2-7, is DGGITQSPKYLFRKEGQNVTLSCEQNLNHDAMYWYRQDPGQGLRLIYYSQIVNDFQKGDIAEGYSVSREKKESFPLTVTSAQKNPTAFYLCASSMGGSGGSYEQYFGPGTRLTVT.

Of note for this clone: Read data end 3 residues before the CDR3 end; the end is taken from the germline J gene. This sequence joins TRBV5-1 and TRBJ1-2; 10 nucleotides match TRBD1. The CDR3 runs 13 residues. The germline CDR1 and CDR2 sequences are SGHRS and YFSETQ. The CDR3 here is CASSLGTGEGYTF. CDR3 DNA, as far as it was read: TGCGCCAGCAGCTTAGGGACAGGGGAAGGC.

Comments on this clone: The missing CDR3 end, 3 residues past where the read stops, is filled in from the germline J gene. The J gene is TRBJ2-7, the V gene TRBV2; weak D call: TRBD1 (6 bases). CDR3 length equals 14 residues. Germline loops: CDR1 SNHLY, CDR2 FYNNEI. V lost 6 bases and J lost 4, with 16 bases in between. The CDR3 region is CASSPDRRFYEQYF. The CDR3 DNA, read in part, is TGTGCCAGCAGCCCAGACAGGCGGTTTTACGAG. The full variable domain, its missing parts supplied by reference TRBV2 and TRBJ2-7, is EPEVTQTPSHQVTQMGQEVILRCVPISNHLYFYWYRQILGQKVEFLVSFYNNEISEKSEIFDDQFSVERPDGSNFTLKIRSTKLEDSAMYFCASSPDRRFYEQYFGPGTRLTVT.

As regards this clone: The read ends 3 residues shy of where the CDR3 ends; the end is completed using the germline J gene. This rearrangement joins TRBV29-1 to TRBJ1-4, with 9 bases lining up with TRBD1. The V gene's germline CDR1 is SQVTM and CDR2 ANQGSEA. The CDR3 has 12 residues. V was pared by 6 bases and J by 6 bases, with 2 bases of the junction left unmatched. The chain's CDR3 is CSVQGAHEKLFF. The part of the CDR3 DNA that was read is TGCAGCGTACAGGGGGCGCATGAAAAA.

On this clone itself: The read stops 3 residues short of the end of the CDR3; the missing end is completed from the germline J gene. The chain combines TRBV20-1 with TRBJ1-2; D ambiguous. The CDR3 runs to 14 residues. Germline lookup yields CDR1 DFQATT and CDR2 SNEGSKA (reference sequence). Trimming cost V 0 bases and J 2 bases, with 10 bases left between them. The CDR3 DNA, read in part, is TGCAGTGCTAGAGACAAGGTTATGAACTATGGC. Translation: CSARDKVMNYG. The CDR3, in full, reads CSARDKVMNYGYTF.

With regard to this clone: The read terminates 3 residues ahead of where the CDR3 ends, so the germline J gene completes it. The chain uses TRBV5-1 and TRBJ2-3, with TRBD2 matching over 9 bases. Germline V gene sequence: CDR1 SGHRS, CDR2 YFSETQ. The trim removed 0 bases at V and 1 base at J, leaving 0 bases unmatched. CDR3 size: 15 residues. Here the CDR3 reads CASSLGTSGTDTQYF. The covered CDR3 bases are TGCGCCAGCAGCTTGGGGACTAGCGGCACAGATACG.

As concerns this clone: The read finishes 3 residues shy of the CDR3 end, and the germline J gene is used to complete it. The genes are TRBV30 and TRBJ1-1; possibly TRBD1 for D (5 bases). This CDR3 region has 14 residues. Trimming removed 7 bases at V and 4 bases at J, with 19 bases between. From germline, CDR1 is GTSNPN and CDR2 SVGIG (reference sequence). CDR3 DNA (partial): TGTGCCTTCGGATTTGGACAAAGGCTCACTGAA. Its translation is CAFGFGQRLTE. The complete CDR3 reads CAFGFGQRLTEAFF.

Incomplete CDR3 DNA: TGCAGTGCACTGGACAGGGGGGAGACC. This codes for CSALDRGET. The CDR3, in full, reads CSALDRGETQYF. The chain recombines TRBV20-1 with TRBJ2-5; 10 nucleotides agree with TRBD1. The read ends 3 residues shy of where the CDR3 ends; the end is completed using the germline J gene. V was clipped by 6 bases and J by 5 bases; unmatched bases: 3. Per the germline V gene, CDR1 is DFQATT and CDR2 is SNEGSKA (reference sequence). The CDR3 runs to 12 residues.

On this clone: The missing CDR3 end, 3 residues past where the read stops, is filled in from the germline J gene. V usage is TRBV5-1 and J usage is TRBJ1-4; perhaps TRBD1 as D (6 bases). In germline, CDR1 is SGHRS, CDR2 YFSETQ. The CDR3 is 14 residues long. Trimming stripped 6 bases from V and 6 bases from J, with 15 bases between. The DNA read from the CDR3 is TGCGCCAGCAATGGGGGCGCCAGGGATGAAAAA. This encodes CASNGGARDEK. The full CDR3 sequence reads CASNGGARDEKLFF.

As concerns this clone: The CDR3 extends 3 residues past the end of the read, so its final part is completed from the germline J gene. The rearrangement uses TRBV2 and TRBJ2-7, with TRBD1 as a possible D gene (8 bases). This CDR3 region has 15 residues. Per germline, CDR1 SNHLY and CDR2 FYNNEI. V was pared by 6 bases and J by 1 base, with 16 bases between. This CDR3 reads CASRYRGGGSYEQYF. The CDR3 DNA, read in part, is TGTGCCAGCAGGTACAGGGGGGGTGGTTCCTACGAG.

As to this clone: Sequencing ends 3 residues short of the CDR3 end; the germline J gene provides the rest. The V gene is TRBV19, the J gene TRBJ2-6, with 11 bases lining up with TRBD1. Per the germline V gene, CDR1 is LNHDA and CDR2 is SQIVND (reference sequence). With 3 bases clipped from V and 2 bases from J, the junction kept 6 bases outside the gene matches. The CDR3 spans 18 residues. CDR3 region: CASSIGTGGHTGANVLTF. Incomplete CDR3 DNA: TGTGCCAGTAGTATTGGGACAGGGGGACATACTGGGGCCAACGTC.

Turning to this clone: The read halts 3 residues ahead of the CDR3 end, with the missing end drawn from the germline J gene. This chain connects TRBV30 to TRBJ1-2; TRBD1 might be the D (5 bases). The CDR3 sequence is 13 residues long. Germline V gene sequence: CDR1 GTSNPN, CDR2 SVGIG (reference sequence). The CDR3 DNA, read in part, is TGTGCCTGGAGTGTAGAAAGGGGTGACGAC. Its protein is CAWSVERGDD. The full CDR3 protein reads CAWSVERGDDYTF.

A remark on this clone: The sequence runs out 3 residues before the end of the CDR3; the remainder is reconstructed from the germline J gene. The chain is built from TRBV20-1 and TRBJ2-4; 15 bases agree with TRBD2. V shed 6 bases and J 9 bases; nucleotides not matched to a gene: 9. The length of the CDR3 is 15 residues. Germline CDR1 and CDR2: DFQATT and SNEGSKA (reference sequence). The sequenced CDR3 bases are TGCAGTGCAAACGGACTAGCGGGAGGGCCGGTCATT. Translating it yields CSANGLAGGPVI. The full CDR3 protein reads CSANGLAGGPVIQYF.

With regard to this clone: Distinct nucleotide sequences in the sample also encode this CDR3. This CDR3 is CSAPPGGGNEQFF. Partial CDR3 DNA: TGCAGTGCCCCCCCTGGGGGGGGAAATGAG. The chain uses TRBV20-1 and TRBJ2-1, with 7 positions matching TRBD2. The missing CDR3 end, 3 residues past where the read stops, is filled in from the germline J gene. This CDR3 comprises 13 residues. Germline values: CDR1 DFQATT, CDR2 SNEGSKA (reference sequence). The trim removed 6 bases at V and 7 bases at J, leaving 9 bases unmatched.

On this clone: The read stops 3 residues short of the end of the CDR3; the missing end is completed from the germline J gene. This chain connects TRBV20-1 to TRBJ2-5; D is perhaps TRBD1 (6 bases). V lost 7 bases and J lost 1, with 13 bases in between. Germline CDR1 DFQATT, CDR2 SNEGSKA (reference sequence). The CDR3 runs to 13 residues. CDR3 amino acids: CSVYRVAQETQYF. The sequenced CDR3 bases are TGCAGTGTGTACAGGGTGGCCCAAGAGACC.

In the case of this clone: Read data end 3 residues before the CDR3 end; the end is taken from the germline J gene. This chain links TRBV6-2 or TRBV6-3 with TRBJ1-2; possible D gene TRBD1, 5 bases. CDR3 length: 16 amino acids. Germline V gives CDR1 MNHEY, CDR2 SVGEGT. This CDR3 is CASTQGRGSARDTYTF. The sequenced part of the CDR3 DNA is TGTGCCAGCACCCAGGGCCGGGGGAGTGCCCGAGATACC.

As for this clone: The read terminates 3 residues ahead of where the CDR3 ends, so the germline J gene completes it. The rearrangement uses TRBV18 and TRBJ2-3, with D perhaps TRBD2 (6 bases). The CDR3 extends over 16 amino acids. Deletions cut 0 bases from V and 3 bases from J, with 13 bases between. Germline lookup yields CDR1 KGHSH and CDR2 LQKENI. CDR3 DNA, as far as it was read: TGTGCCAGCTCACCACCGGGACTCCCCGAGACAGATACG. Residues: CASSPPGLPETDT. The full CDR3 sequence reads CASSPPGLPETDTQYF.

Considering frequency, this clone is medium-sized. The CDR3 end is not reached by the read, which stops 3 residues before it; the germline J gene fills it in. J is TRBJ1-4 and V is TRBV7-8, with 7 nucleotides matching TRBD1. Germline loops: CDR1 SGHVS, CDR2 FQNEAQ. CDR3 length equals 14 residues. This CDR3 reads CASSSYGTVAGLFF. The covered CDR3 bases are TGTGCCAGCAGCTCGTACGGGACAGTTGCCGGA.

About this clone itself: The sequence runs out 3 residues before the end of the CDR3; the remainder is reconstructed from the germline J gene. The rearrangement joins TRBV5-1 to TRBJ2-7; D may be TRBD2 (7 bases). V was trimmed by 5 bases and J by 4 bases, leaving 16 bases between them. Germline values: CDR1 SGHRS, CDR2 YFSETQ. The CDR3 has 14 amino acids. The CDR3 protein is CASSPEGGAYEQYF. The part of the CDR3 DNA that was read is TGCGCCAGCAGTCCGGAGGGGGGGGCGTACGAG.

With regard to this clone: The junction shows a germline mismatch at one end, possibly a read error. The read halts 3 residues ahead of the CDR3 end, with the missing end drawn from the germline J gene. This specimen includes other DNA sequences encoding the same CDR3. The J gene is TRBJ1-3, the V gene TRBV23-1; 7 nucleotides match TRBD1. TRBV23-1 is noted as an ORF with a role that remains uncertain. The CDR3 is 18 residues long. The CDR3: CASSQKRTGKYSGNTIYF. The DNA read from the CDR3 is TGCGCCAGCAGTCAAAAAAGGACAGGAAAGTACTCTGGAAACACT.

Concerning this clone: The DNA ends 3 residues before the CDR3 does, and the rest of the CDR3 is filled in from the germline J gene. This rearrangement joins TRBV5-1 to TRBJ2-7; tentative D call: TRBD1 (5 bases). The CDR3 is made up of 14 amino acids. Germline CDR1 and CDR2: SGHRS and YFSETQ. Trimming left V 0 bases short and J 5 bases short, with 12 bases between. This CDR3 reads CASSLALQVDEQYF. The DNA read from the CDR3 is TGCGCCAGCAGCTTGGCCTTACAGGTCGACGAG.

The part of the CDR3 DNA that was read is TGCAGTGGACAGGACTACACTGAA. Translation: CSGQDYTE. The whole CDR3 sequence reads CSGQDYTEAFF. V is TRBV20-1 and J is TRBJ1-1, with D possibly matching TRBD1 (6 bases). Coverage ceases 3 residues before the CDR3 finishes, and the germline J gene fills in the end. Trimming stripped 7 bases from V and 3 bases from J, with 9 bases between. Germline CDR1 and CDR2: DFQATT and SNEGSKA (reference sequence). The CDR3 has 11 amino acids.